These 11 T cell receptor beta chains came from one sample sequenced in a study of blood T cell repertoires in COVID-19. Assay: immunoSEQ multiplex PCR; the TCRdb copy retains only in-frame clones and omits some. The data show tens of thousands of clones, 65% to 90% seen once. The sequenced sample was peripheral blood. The receptors derive from a human donor in a cohort sampled during active COVID-19.

V and J are TRBV9 and TRBJ1-2, with 10 bases that match TRBD1. Germline trimming cut 5 bases from V and 9 bases from J; bases unmatched to any gene: 4. The CDR3 extends over 12 amino acids. From germline, CDR1 is SGDLS and CDR2 YYNGEE. The CDR3 DNA is TGTGCCAGCAGTACGGGACAGGGGAGCTACACCTTC. Residues: CASSTGQGSYTF.

The DNA for the CDR3 is TGTGCCAGCAGCCGGGCCGGACTGCTCTCCTACGAGCAGTACTTC. This encodes CASSRAGLLSYEQYF. V usage is TRBV5-4 and J usage is TRBJ2-7; D perhaps matches TRBD2 (5 bases). The CDR3 is 15 residues long. The ends were cut back, 4 bases at V and 0 bases at J, with 14 bases in the middle. The germline CDR1 and CDR2 sequences are SGHNT and YYREEE (reference sequence).

The gene calls are TRBV28 and TRBJ1-2; tentative D call: TRBD1 (6 bases). The CDR3 has 16 amino acids. Trimming removed 4 bases at V and 7 bases at J, with 22 bases between. CDR1 MDHEN and CDR2 SYDVKM come from the germline V gene. CDR3 amino acids: CASSYGDNWPLLGYTF. CDR3 coding DNA: TGTGCCAGCAGTTATGGGGACAACTGGCCGTTGCTTGGCTACACCTTC.

V is TRBV28 and J is TRBJ2-7; 7 bases are a match to TRBD1. The CDR3 is made up of 14 amino acids. V dropped 8 bases and J dropped 3; count of bases not matched to a gene: 10. Germline V CDR1 and CDR2: MDHEN, SYDVKM. The CDR3 sequence is CASHRKTGSYEQYF. The CDR3 region has the DNA TGTGCCAGCCACCGCAAGACAGGGAGCTACGAGCAGTACTTC.

V usage is TRBV2 and J usage is TRBJ2-7, with TRBD2 identical over 10 bases. The V gene's germline CDR1 is SNHLY and CDR2 FYNNEI. This CDR3 is 15 amino acids long. V trimming: 6 bases; J trimming: 3 bases; junction bases outside the gene matches: 8. CDR3 sequence: CASSRTSGGIYEQYF. CDR3 in DNA: TGTGCCAGCAGCCGGACTAGCGGAGGGATCTACGAGCAGTACTTC. Full variable domain (missing parts from reference TRBV2 and TRBJ2-7): EPEVTQTPSHQVTQMGQEVILRCVPISNHLYFYWYRQILGQKVEFLVSFYNNEISEKSEIFDDQFSVERPDGSNFTLKIRSTKLEDSAMYFCASSRTSGGIYEQYFGPGTRLTVT.

This clone was counted once. The chain uses TRBV4-3 and TRBJ1-2, with 9 bases that match TRBD1. V lost 2 bases and J lost 4; bases outside the gene matches: 8. The germline CDR1 and CDR2 sequences are LGHNA and YSLEER. The CDR3 is 16 residues long. Here the CDR3 reads CASSQSPGQGRYGYTF. CDR3 bases: TGCGCCAGCAGCCAATCACCGGGACAGGGTCGCTATGGCTACACCTTC.

This chain connects TRBV28 to TRBJ2-7; TRBD1 agrees at 7 bases. Unmatched junction bases numbered 7, after V lost 5 bases and J lost 0 bases. The CDR3 contains 15 residues. Germline assignment: CDR1 MDHEN and CDR2 SYDVKM. CDR3 nucleotide sequence: TGTGCCAGCAGTCCGGACAGGCGCAGCTCCTACGAGCAGTACTTC. This sequence encodes CASSPDRRSSYEQYF.

This chain links TRBV10-3 with TRBJ1-2, with TRBD1 matching 7 bases. The CDR3 is 16 residues long. V lost 2 bases, J lost 1 base, and 7 bases stayed unmatched. Germline V gene data show CDR1 as ENHRY and CDR2 as SYGVKD. CDR3 DNA sequence: TGTGCCATCAGTGAGGGAGGACAGGCGTTTAACTATGGCTACACCTTC. Protein product: CAISEGGQAFNYGYTF.

This clone counts as medium-sized. The V and J genes are TRBV28 and TRBJ2-4; 11 positions match TRBD1. The germline gives CDR1 MDHEN, CDR2 SYDVKM. V trimming: 6 bases; J trimming: 9 bases; junction bases outside the gene matches: 7. The CDR3 totals 14 residues. In nucleotides, the CDR3 is TGTGCCAGCAGGGGGGGACAGGGGGTTTCCATTCAGTACTTC. Translating it yields CASRGGQGVSIQYF.

This clone has just one count. The V and J genes are TRBV28 and TRBJ1-1; 9 nucleotides match TRBD1. Germline CDR1 is MDHEN and CDR2 is SYDVKM. The CDR3 extends over 15 amino acids. Losses at the gene ends were 5 bases for V and 1 base for J; bases not matched to a gene: 5. The CDR3 loop is CASSTQGARNTEAFF. The CDR3 DNA reads TGTGCCAGCAGTACACAGGGGGCGCGGAACACTGAAGCTTTCTTT.

The chain has TRBV11-3 and TRBJ2-2; TRBD1 matches at 12 bases. The CDR3 runs 16 residues. V shed 5 bases, J shed 7 bases, and the junction held 8 bases outside the gene matches. The germline V gene encodes CDR1 SGHNT and CDR2 YENEEA. The CDR3 loop is CASSPGQGANVGELFF. The DNA for the CDR3 is TGTGCCAGCAGCCCGGGACAGGGGGCAAACGTCGGGGAGCTGTTTTTT.